This record looks at one T cell receptor beta chain sequence and its context. Its antigen is unidentified. The data derive from a study of shared clonotypes between healthy human individuals. Study-level results: The study generally estimated greater richness for naive than memory subsets.

The table came from immunoSEQ multiplex PCR; TCRdb's copy has only in-frame clones and leaves some out. The sample lists some 2.4 million clones; roughly 93% were seen once. V was clipped by 5 bases and J by 7 bases; unmatched bases: 8. Germline assignment: CDR1 SGHDT and CDR2 YYEEEE. The CDR3 extends over 14 amino acids. V gene TRBV5-6 combines with J gene TRBJ2-1; TRBD1 aligns across 8 bases. The sequenced sample was naive CD4+ T cells from PBMCs. Documented subset: CD45RA+ positively selected. This receptor was obtained from a man younger than 30 in good health. Some clones in this sample may be carry-over from other donors' samples. The CDR3 loop reads CASRGQVLRNEQFF. The DNA for the CDR3 is TGTGCCAGCAGGGGACAGGTCCTTAGGAATGAGCAGTTCTTC.